Following are 18 T cell receptor beta chains from one sample sequenced in a study of cytomegalovirus exposure and HLA in healthy donors. The study ran its PCR with 60 Vbeta and 13 Jbeta primers. Data came from immunoSEQ multiplex PCR; TCRdb stores just in-frame clones and leaves some out. The top ten hold around 1.7% of the sample, which has some 60,000 clones, roughly 80% seen once. Sequenced sample: PBMCs. The source is a man aged 40-49 years in good health and CMV-seronegative.

The chain joins TRBV2 to TRBJ1-3; 7 nucleotides line up with TRBD1. The CDR3 runs 17 residues. J was trimmed by 3 bases and V by 8 bases; bases with no gene match: 16. Germline V gives CDR1 SNHLY, CDR2 FYNNEI. CDR3 bases: TGTGCCAGCGTTGTTCCGGACAGGCTTTTGATTGGAAACACCATATATTTT. Translating gives CASVVPDRLLIGNTIYF.

There are a few counts of this clone. The V and J genes are TRBV5-1 and TRBJ1-1; D is unresolved. The CDR3 is 14 residues long. The V and J ends lost 5 bases and 5 bases respectively, with 16 bases between them. Germline V gene sequence: CDR1 SGHRS, CDR2 YFSETQ. In DNA form, the CDR3 reads TGCGCCAGCAGGCTGAGGAATAGTAGGACTGAAGCTTTCTTT. Protein sequence: CASRLRNSRTEAFF. Looking up the rest from reference TRBV5-1 and TRBJ1-1 gives the full variable domain: KAGVTQTPRYLIKTRGQQVTLSCSPISGHRSVSWYQQTPGQGLQFLFEYFSETQRNKGNFPGRFSGRQFSNSRSEMNVSTLELGDSALYLCASRLRNSRTEAFFGQGTRLTVV.

The chain joins TRBV5-4 to TRBJ2-1, with TRBD2 matching 15 bases. The CDR3 loop spans 19 amino acids. CDR1 and CDR2 (germline): SGHNT, YYREEE (reference sequence). V dropped 0 bases and J dropped 2; count of bases not matched to a gene: 6. The CDR3, as DNA: TGTGCCAGCAGCTTGGGCCCGGGACTAGCGGGGGGCGCCTACAATGAGCAGTTCTTC. Amino acids: CASSLGPGLAGGAYNEQFF.

This clone was observed a few times. This chain joins TRBV5-6 and TRBJ2-7, with 12 bases that match TRBD1. CDR3 length equals 15 residues. Germline V gives CDR1 SGHDT, CDR2 YYEEEE. The J segment lost 5 bases and the V segment lost 4 bases, leaving 7 bases of the junction unmatched. CDR3 bases: TGTGCCAGCAGCCCCCCCGGGACAGGGGGCCACGAGCAGTACGTC. This gives the protein CASSPPGTGGHEQYV.

The chain combines TRBV7-3 with TRBJ2-1; D may be TRBD2 (6 bases). CDR1 is SGHTA, CDR2 FQGTGA, per germline. This CDR3 has 14 residues. Trimming shortened V by 4 bases and J by 9 bases, and 16 bases separated the two germline ends. The CDR3 loop reads CASSSDGGETEQFF. CDR3 nucleotides: TGTGCCAGCAGCTCAGACGGCGGGGAGACTGAGCAGTTCTTC.

The chain uses TRBV6-4 and TRBJ1-2, with D unclear. The CDR3 contains 13 residues. V gave up 6 bases and J gave up 6 bases, with 14 bases separating them. CDR1 and CDR2 from the germline V gene are MRHNA and SNTAGT. The CDR3 loop reads CASSDTLENGYTF. DNA for the CDR3: TGTGCCAGCAGCGATACGCTGGAGAATGGCTACACCTTC.

The V and J genes are TRBV27 and TRBJ1-5, with 9 bases that match TRBD1. V lost 5 bases, J lost 1 base, and 6 bases stayed unmatched. CDR1 and CDR2 (germline): MNHEY, SMNVEV (reference sequence). The length of the CDR3 is 16 residues. Here the CDR3 DNA reads TGTGCCAGCAGTCCTATCGGACAGGGGAGCAATCAGCCCCAGCATTTT. Translation gives CASSPIGQGSNQPQHF.

The chain carries TRBV9 and TRBJ1-2, with 10 bases that match TRBD1. The germline CDR1 and CDR2 sequences are SGDLS and YYNGEE. V lost 0 bases to trimming and J lost 2 bases; unmatched junction nucleotides: 7. The CDR3 totals 17 residues. For the CDR3, the DNA is TGTGCCAGCAGCGTAGCCAGCGGGACAGGGGTGAACTATGGCTACACCTTC. It specifies CASSVASGTGVNYGYTF.

This chain links TRBV7-9 with TRBJ2-1; D is possibly TRBD2 (5 bases). There are 18 residues in the CDR3. Trimming left V 1 base short and J 0 bases short, with 16 bases between. Germline loops: CDR1 SEHNR, CDR2 FQNEAQ (reference sequence). CDR3 amino acids: CASSLGARRADSYNEQFF. The CDR3 coding sequence is TGTGCCAGCAGCTTAGGTGCCAGGAGAGCGGACTCCTACAATGAGCAGTTCTTC.

The gene calls are TRBV5-4 and TRBJ1-1; D is undetermined. The CDR3 runs 13 residues. Between the trimmed V and J ends, which lost 2 bases and 3 bases, there was a span of 8 bases. CDR1 is SGHNT and CDR2 is YYREEE in the germline V gene (reference sequence). This CDR3 is CASSFNGYTEAFF. The CDR3 DNA reads as TGTGCCAGCAGCTTTAACGGGTACACTGAAGCTTTCTTT.

This clone was detected a few times. The V call is TRBV28, the J call TRBJ2-1, with 9 bases matching TRBD2. With V trimmed by 6 bases and J by 8 bases, 8 bases remained unmatched. The CDR3 loop spans 14 amino acids. Germline V gene lookup returns CDR1 MDHEN and CDR2 SYDVKM. The CDR3 DNA sequence: TGTGCCAGCAGCTTGGGTAGCGGGGGTCATGAGCAGTTCTTC. Translating it yields CASSLGSGGHEQFF.

The J gene is TRBJ1-2, the V gene TRBV7-2; 7 nucleotides line up with TRBD1. CDR3 length equals 15 residues. Germline V gene lookup returns CDR1 SGHTA and CDR2 FQGNSA. With 3 bases clipped from V and 3 bases from J, the junction kept 7 bases outside the gene matches. CDR3 loop: CASSFPGTEDYGYTF. CDR3 sequence (DNA): TGTGCCAGCAGCTTTCCCGGGACAGAAGACTATGGCTACACCTTC.

This rearrangement joins TRBV5-1 to TRBJ2-2; D perhaps matches TRBD2 (5 bases). The CDR3 is made up of 14 amino acids. Per germline, CDR1 SGHRS and CDR2 YFSETQ. V shed 5 bases and J shed 3 bases, with 11 bases lying between them. The CDR3 coding sequence is TGCGCCAGCAGGTTCGGAGGAGACACCGGGGAGCTGTTTTTT. Translating it yields CASRFGGDTGELFF.

The chain couples TRBV19 to TRBJ2-7, with 7 bases matching TRBD1. The CDR3 totals 17 residues. The junction had 13 bases not matched to a gene; V was cut back by 5 bases and J by 0 bases. Germline V gene lookup returns CDR1 LNHDA and CDR2 SQIVND (reference sequence). CDR3 in amino acids: CASSAWTGRSASYEQYF. The CDR3 DNA reads TGTGCCAGTAGTGCCTGGACAGGCCGATCCGCCTCCTACGAGCAGTACTTC.

In the case of this clone: At one of its ends the junction is not consistent with the germline gene, which may arise from a read error. The chain employs TRBV12-5 and TRBJ2-7; TRBD2 matches 9 bases. The CDR3 consists of 18 residues. Germline assignment: CDR1 LGHNT and CDR2 FRNRAP. CDR3 in DNA: TGTGCTAGTGGTTTGGTACGGGGTCTAGCGGGGCACACCTACGATCAGTACTTC. Encoded protein: CASGLVRGLAGHTYDQYF.

Only a few counts were recorded for this clone. CDR3 DNA sequence: TGCAGCGTTGGACTCCCGAACACTGAAGCTTTCTTT. It is translated as CSVGLPNTEAFF. This chain joins TRBV29-1 and TRBJ1-1, with unresolved D. V was trimmed by 4 bases and J by 1 base, leaving 7 bases between them. Germline V gene lookup returns CDR1 SQVTM and CDR2 ANQGSEA. The CDR3 runs 12 residues.

The V gene is TRBV6-6, the J gene TRBJ1-2; the D gene is possibly TRBD1 (6 bases). V was clipped by 7 bases and J by 0 bases, with 18 bases between them. This CDR3 spans 16 amino acids. The germline V gene has CDR1 MNHNY and CDR2 SVGAGI (reference sequence). The chain's CDR3 is CASIPGRGAPNYGYTF. CDR3 DNA: TGTGCCAGCATCCCAGGGCGGGGGGCTCCTAACTATGGCTACACCTTC.

This chain joins TRBV30 and TRBJ1-3; D remains ambiguous. Trimming cost V 0 bases and J 4 bases, with 10 bases left between them. CDR1 is GTSNPN, CDR2 SVGIG, per germline (reference sequence). The CDR3 contains 14 residues. Written as DNA, the CDR3 is TGTGCCTGGAGTGTAAACAGAAACGGAAACACCATATATTTT. Translation gives CAWSVNRNGNTIYF.